Following are 30 T cell receptor beta chains from one sample sequenced in a study of blood T cell repertoires in COVID-19. TCRdb's table, derived via immunoSEQ multiplex PCR, lists solely in-frame clones and lacks some. The sample includes fewer than 500,000 clones, roughly 91% seen only once; the top ten take about 4.5%. The sequencing sample was made of peripheral blood. All receptors come from a woman in her thirties with acute or convalescent COVID-19.

The V and J genes are TRBV5-1 and TRBJ2-3; maybe TRBD1 (7 bases). The CDR3 is 15 amino acids. Deletions cut 4 bases from V and 2 bases from J, with 14 bases between. Germline CDR1 is SGHRS and CDR2 is YFSETQ. The CDR3 nucleotides are TGCGCCAGCAGCCAGGGGGACTTATACACAGATACGCAGTATTTT. The encoded protein is CASSQGDLYTDTQYF.

V gene TRBV11-2 combines with J gene TRBJ2-2; D unclear. The CDR3 has 15 residues. Deletions cut 5 bases from V and 0 bases from J, with 10 bases between. The germline V gene has CDR1 SGHAT and CDR2 FQNNGV. The DNA for the CDR3 is TGTGCCAGCAGCGGGCTGTTCGCGAACACCGGGGAGCTGTTTTTT. Encoded protein: CASSGLFANTGELFF.

The V gene is TRBV19, the J gene TRBJ1-6; perhaps TRBD1 as D (5 bases). The CDR3 totals 15 residues. Germline loops: CDR1 LNHDA, CDR2 SQIVND (reference sequence). V lost 5 bases and J 9 bases, leaving 17 bases between the germline ends. This CDR3 reads CASSPQGVSGSPLHF. CDR3 DNA sequence: TGTGCCAGTAGTCCGCAGGGCGTGAGTGGTTCACCCCTCCACTTT.

This clone came up a few times. At one end the junction does not follow the germline gene, possibly because of a read error. This rearrangement joins TRBV28 to TRBJ1-5; D not resolved. Germline V lookup: CDR1 MDHEN, CDR2 SYDVKM. The CDR3 sequence is 14 residues long. As DNA, the CDR3 is TGTGCCAGCAGGTTAATGGGTAGCCATCAGCCCCAGCATTTT. This encodes CASRLMGSHQPQHF.

The chain has TRBV2 and TRBJ1-4, with D hard to call. Germline-derived CDR1 and CDR2 are SNHLY and FYNNEI. The CDR3 extends over 16 amino acids. Trimming removed 7 bases from V and 3 bases from J, with 18 bases in between. In DNA form, the CDR3 reads TGTGCCAGCAAGTTCGCAGTAACGCCGCCTAATGAAAAACTGTTTTTT. It specifies CASKFAVTPPNEKLFF.

This clone has only one observation. The V and J genes are TRBV6-5 and TRBJ1-4; 8 bases are a match to TRBD1. Germline V lookup: CDR1 MNHEY, CDR2 SVGAGI. Trimming removed 7 bases from V and 7 bases from J; junction bases left unmatched: 5. The CDR3 spans 13 residues. The CDR3 sequence: CASKGRGLEKLFF. The CDR3 nucleotides read TGTGCCAGCAAGGGCAGGGGGCTTGAAAAACTGTTTTTT.

The J gene is TRBJ1-5, the V gene TRBV30; TRBD1 aligns across 7 bases. CDR3 length: 15 amino acids. J lost 7 bases, V lost 0 bases, and 9 bases had no gene match. Germline lookup yields CDR1 GTSNPN and CDR2 SVGIG (reference sequence). The CDR3 nucleotides read TGTGCCTGGAGTGTACAGGGAACAGGGGCACAGCCCCAGCATTTT. Translating it yields CAWSVQGTGAQPQHF.

The chain combines TRBV19 with TRBJ1-2; 9 nucleotides agree with TRBD1. With 4 bases clipped from V and 2 bases from J, the junction kept 8 bases outside the gene matches. CDR3 size: 16 residues. Germline assignment: CDR1 LNHDA and CDR2 SQIVND (reference sequence). CDR3 amino acids: CASSRPGTGRNYGYTF. As DNA, the CDR3 is TGTGCCAGTAGTAGACCCGGGACAGGGAGGAACTATGGCTACACCTTC.

The chain carries TRBV29-1 and TRBJ1-2, with TRBD1 matching over 10 bases. Trimming cost V 3 bases and J 7 bases; bases outside gene matches: 2. Germline lookup yields CDR1 SQVTM and CDR2 ANQGSEA. The CDR3 has 12 amino acids. CDR3 region: CSVDRDRGGYTF. The CDR3 bases are TGCAGCGTTGACCGGGACAGGGGTGGCTACACCTTC. Full variable domain (missing parts from reference TRBV29-1 and TRBJ1-2): SAVISQKPSRDICQRGTSLTIQCQVDSQVTMMFWYRQQPGQSLTLIATANQGSEATYESGFVIDKFPISRPNLTFSTLTVSNMSPEDSSIYLCSVDRDRGGYTFGSGTRLTVV.

This clone was detected only once. The V call is TRBV13, the J call TRBJ2-7; D remains unclear. This CDR3 spans 14 amino acids. The germline CDR1 and CDR2 sequences are PRHDT and FYEKMQ (reference sequence). Trimming removed 0 bases at V and 2 bases at J, with 8 bases between. CDR3 sequence: CASSLGPSPYEQYF. The CDR3 region has the DNA TGTGCCAGCAGCTTAGGTCCGAGTCCCTACGAGCAGTACTTC.

The V gene is TRBV28, the J gene TRBJ2-7; D unclear. The CDR3 has 13 residues. Germline V gene sequence: CDR1 MDHEN, CDR2 SYDVKM. The germline V and J ends were trimmed by 6 bases and 4 bases, with 13 bases remaining between them. CDR3 bases: TGTGCCAGCAGGCCGACAATATCATACGAGCAGTACTTC. This translates into CASRPTISYEQYF.

The V and J genes are TRBV7-2 and TRBJ2-5; 9 bases fit TRBD2. J lost 3 bases, V lost 2 bases, and 10 bases had no gene match. The CDR3 contains 17 residues. The germline CDR1 and CDR2 sequences are SGHTA and FQGNSA. CDR3 residues: CASSLTPRRGGEETQYF. The CDR3 DNA is TGTGCCAGCAGCTTAACCCCTAGGCGGGGGGGCGAAGAGACCCAGTACTTC.

For the CDR3, the DNA is TGTGCCACCAGAAACAACCACCTCATCGGACGACAGGCTGGAAACACCATATATTTT. As protein: CATRNNHLIGRQAGNTIYF. The V gene is TRBV24-1, the J gene TRBJ1-3, with a tentative D call TRBD1 (6 bases). V lost 7 bases to trimming and J lost 2 bases, with 26 bases between them. The CDR3 is made up of 19 amino acids. In germline, CDR1 is KGHDR, CDR2 SFDVKD.

The chain is built from TRBV2 and TRBJ2-3, with 13 bases lining up with TRBD2. The trim removed 3 bases at V and 4 bases at J, leaving 7 bases unmatched. This CDR3 contains 17 residues. Germline values: CDR1 SNHLY, CDR2 FYNNEI. The CDR3 spells CASSDGLAGDRPDTQYF. The CDR3 DNA follows: TGTGCCAGCAGTGACGGACTAGCGGGGGATCGTCCAGATACGCAGTATTTT.

The genes are TRBV2 and TRBJ2-4, with TRBD2 identical over 10 bases. The CDR3 is 15 amino acids. Trimming took 2 bases from V and 9 from J; bases not matched to a gene: 7. Looked up from germline, CDR1 is SNHLY and CDR2 is FYNNEI. In DNA, the CDR3 is TGTGCCAGCAGTGAAATTAGCGGGGGGTCTGGCATTCAGTACTTC. Translating it yields CASSEISGGSGIQYF.

The gene calls are TRBV5-5 and TRBJ1-5, with 7 bases aligning to TRBD1. The CDR3 runs 15 residues. The J segment lost 4 bases and the V segment lost 2 bases, leaving 6 bases of the junction unmatched. Germline CDR1 is SGHKS and CDR2 is YYEKEE (reference sequence). In DNA, the CDR3 is TGTGCCAGCAGCTTCGGCGACAGGGTAAATCAGCCCCAGCATTTT. Translating it yields CASSFGDRVNQPQHF.

The rearrangement uses TRBV30 and TRBJ2-3, with 9 bases matching TRBD1. Germline loops: CDR1 GTSNPN, CDR2 SVGIG (reference sequence). CDR3 length: 17 amino acids. Trimming at V came to 3 bases and at J to 1 base, leaving 11 bases not matched to a gene. CDR3 sequence: CAWSQPTGGVGTDTQYF. For the CDR3, the DNA is TGTGCCTGGAGCCAACCGACAGGGGGAGTTGGCACAGATACGCAGTATTTT.

V usage is TRBV27 and J usage is TRBJ2-2, with a possible D match to TRBD1 (6 bases). The CDR3 covers 13 residues. Germline V CDR1 and CDR2: MNHEY, SMNVEV (reference sequence). The V end lost 8 bases, the J end lost 2 bases, and 9 bases lay between the germline ends. CDR3 sequence: CASRDTNTGELFF. CDR3 nucleotides: TGTGCCAGCCGGGACACCAACACCGGGGAGCTGTTTTTT.

Of note for this clone: Other DNA sequences in the sample encode the same CDR3. The chain links TRBV2 to TRBJ1-1; D gene unclear. In germline, CDR1 is SNHLY, CDR2 FYNNEI. The V end lost 2 bases, the J end lost 5 bases, and 3 bases lay between the germline ends. This CDR3 is 11 amino acids long. The CDR3 sequence is CASSERTEAFF. CDR3 in DNA: TGTGCCAGCAGTGAACGGACTGAAGCTTTCTTT.

The chain is built from TRBV12-5 and TRBJ1-1; D ambiguous. V lost 5 bases, J lost 3 bases, and 4 bases lay in between. Germline V lookup: CDR1 LGHNT, CDR2 FRNRAP. The CDR3 runs 11 residues. CDR3 DNA sequence: TGTGCTAGTGGTCTCCACACTGAAGCTTTCTTT. Its translation: CASGLHTEAFF.

As DNA, the CDR3 is TGCGCCAGCAGCTTGGAGGGGTTGAGTTCACCCCTCCACTTT. This encodes CASSLEGLSSPLHF. The chain couples TRBV5-1 to TRBJ1-6; D is possibly TRBD1 (5 bases). The CDR3 is made up of 14 amino acids. V gave up 0 bases and J gave up 9 bases, with 10 bases separating them. CDR1 and CDR2 (germline): SGHRS, YFSETQ.

The V gene is TRBV12-3 or TRBV12-4, the J gene TRBJ1-1; D gene ambiguous. The CDR3 contains 13 residues. The ends were cut back, 7 bases at V and 3 bases at J, with 12 bases in the middle. DNA of the CDR3: TGTGCCAGCACCCAAAGCACGTACACTGAAGCTTTCTTT. The encoded protein is CASTQSTYTEAFF.

J is TRBJ1-1 and V is TRBV7-9; possibly TRBD1 for D (5 bases). The CDR3 extends over 14 amino acids. The germline V gene encodes CDR1 SEHNR and CDR2 FQNEAQ (reference sequence). V lost 5 bases and J 2 bases, leaving 12 bases between the germline ends. CDR3 nucleotide sequence: TGTGCCAGCAGCGCCAGACAGACCAACACTGAAGCTTTCTTT. This gives the protein CASSARQTNTEAFF.

As for this clone: This CDR3 is also generated by other DNA sequences in the sample. V gene TRBV28 combines with J gene TRBJ1-5; a weak D match, TRBD1 (5 bases). Germline-derived CDR1 and CDR2 are MDHEN and SYDVKM. This CDR3 comprises 15 residues. Trimming shortened V by 6 bases and J by 8 bases, and 20 bases separated the two germline ends. The CDR3 DNA sequence: TGTGCCAGCAGCCAGCAAGTACAACTCAGGGAGCCCCAGCATTTT. Its protein is CASSQQVQLREPQHF. Full variable domain (missing parts from reference TRBV28 and TRBJ1-5): DVKVTQSSRYLVKRTGEKVFLECVQDMDHENMFWYRQDPGLGLRLIYFSYDVKMKEKGDIPEGYSVSREKKERFSLILESASTNQTSMYLCASSQQVQLREPQHFGDGTRLSIL.

This clone was detected once. The V and J genes are TRBV27 and TRBJ1-2; D is unclear. This CDR3 has 11 residues. Trimming cost V 11 bases and J 6 bases, with 13 bases left between them. CDR1 is MNHEY and CDR2 is SMNVEV in the germline V gene (reference sequence). The chain's CDR3 is CASSHGDGYTF. The CDR3 nucleotides read TGTGCCTCCAGCCACGGGGATGGCTACACCTTC.

This chain's CDR3 is CASCRLGQRYGYTF. The DNA for the CDR3 is TGTGCCAGCTGTAGATTGGGGCAGAGATATGGCTACACCTTC. The chain links TRBV6-5 to TRBJ1-2; the D gene is possibly TRBD1 (5 bases). Germline lookup yields CDR1 MNHEY and CDR2 SVGAGI. V was clipped by 8 bases and J by 5 bases, with 18 bases between them. The CDR3 length is 14 residues.

The CDR3 is CASTFGQGYQPQHF. The CDR3 DNA follows: TGTGCCAGCACCTTCGGGCAGGGGTATCAGCCCCAGCATTTT. The chain recombines TRBV2 with TRBJ1-5; TRBD1 might be the D (6 bases). The CDR3 extends over 14 amino acids. V dropped 7 bases and J dropped 5 bases, with 15 bases sitting between them. Germline V lookup: CDR1 SNHLY, CDR2 FYNNEI.

V usage is TRBV18 and J usage is TRBJ1-2, with D tentatively TRBD1 (6 bases). The CDR3 sequence is 15 residues long. Trimming took off 5 bases at V and 4 bases at J, with 17 bases between the two ends. CDR1 and CDR2 (germline): KGHSH, LQKENI. The CDR3: CASSGVGGSSYGYTF. CDR3 nucleotide sequence: TGTGCCAGCTCAGGGGTAGGGGGATCAAGCTATGGCTACACCTTC.

This clone was picked up one time. V usage is TRBV29-1 and J usage is TRBJ1-1; D not resolved. The CDR3 has 11 residues. Germline-derived CDR1 and CDR2 are SQVTM and ANQGSEA. Trimming stripped 4 bases from V and 6 bases from J, with 9 bases between. The CDR3 region has the DNA TGCAGCGTTGGACATCCGGCTGAAGCTTTCTTT. It encodes CSVGHPAEAFF.

This sequence joins TRBV7-2 and TRBJ1-4; 7 bases line up with TRBD1. CDR3 length: 15 amino acids. Trimming at V came to 4 bases and at J to 5 bases, leaving 7 bases not matched to a gene. Germline values: CDR1 SGHTA, CDR2 FQGNSA. The CDR3 nucleotides read TGTGCCAGCAGCTACGGACAGGCCTTCAATGAAAAACTGTTTTTT. Encoded protein: CASSYGQAFNEKLFF.